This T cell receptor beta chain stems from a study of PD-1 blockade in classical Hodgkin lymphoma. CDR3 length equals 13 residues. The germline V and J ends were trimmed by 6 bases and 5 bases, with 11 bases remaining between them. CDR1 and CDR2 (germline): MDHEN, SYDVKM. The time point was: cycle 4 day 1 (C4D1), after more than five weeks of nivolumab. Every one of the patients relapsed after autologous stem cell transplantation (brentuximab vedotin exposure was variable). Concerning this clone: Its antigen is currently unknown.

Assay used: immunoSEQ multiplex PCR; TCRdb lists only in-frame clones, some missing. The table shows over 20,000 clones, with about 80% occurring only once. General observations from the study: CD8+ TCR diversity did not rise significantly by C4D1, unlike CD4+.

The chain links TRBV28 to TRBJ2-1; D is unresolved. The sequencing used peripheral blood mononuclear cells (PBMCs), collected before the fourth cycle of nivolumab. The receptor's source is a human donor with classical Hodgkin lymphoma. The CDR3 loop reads CASSGMGNNEQFF. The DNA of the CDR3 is TGTGCCAGCAGCGGTATGGGGAACAATGAGCAGTTCTTC.